These 21 T cell receptor beta chains originate from one sample sequenced in a study of blood T cell repertoires in COVID-19. The method was immunoSEQ multiplex PCR; TCRdb's version includes in-frame clones alone and lacks a portion of them. This sample yields 150,000 to 200,000 clones, of which under 90% are seen a single time; around 15% belongs to the top ten. Sequences were obtained from peripheral blood. The receptors were sampled from a woman in her sixties or seventies with COVID-19, enrolled during active disease.

CDR3 in DNA: TGTGCCAGCAGTTCGTTGTCTAGCGGGAGGGATGAGCAGTTCTTC. It is translated as CASSSLSSGRDEQFF. This sequence joins TRBV6-6 and TRBJ2-1; 12 nucleotides match TRBD2. With 4 bases clipped from V and 8 bases from J, the junction kept 6 bases outside the gene matches. CDR3 length: 15 residues. The germline V gene encodes CDR1 MNHNY and CDR2 SVGAGI (reference sequence).

Details on this clone: One end of the junction fails to match germline, which may point to a read error. V gene TRBV12-3 or TRBV12-4 combines with J gene TRBJ2-5; D uncertain. CDR3 size: 13 residues. The CDR3 is CASSLDIQETQYF. The CDR3 region has the DNA TGTGCCAGTAGTTTAGATATCCAAGAGACCCAGTACTTC.

The chain employs TRBV18 and TRBJ1-5, with a tentative D call TRBD1 (5 bases). V was clipped by 2 bases and J by 6 bases, with 11 bases between them. Germline CDR1 is KGHSH and CDR2 is LQKENI. The CDR3 spans 14 residues. CDR3 DNA sequence: TGTGCCAGCTCACCAGGGCAGGGCGGTCAGCCCCAGCATTTT. It encodes CASSPGQGGQPQHF.

This rearrangement joins TRBV28 to TRBJ1-4; 7 positions agree with TRBD1. CDR1 is MDHEN, CDR2 SYDVKM, per germline. J was trimmed by 5 bases and V by 3 bases; bases with no gene match: 30. The CDR3 totals 23 residues. CDR3 sequence reads: CASSFSLNIRDSLPPYSNEKLFF. Written as DNA, the CDR3 is TGTGCCAGCAGTTTCTCCCTCAATATCCGGGACAGCCTACCCCCATACTCGAATGAAAAACTGTTTTTT.

Concerning this clone: The sample contains more than one DNA sequence encoding this CDR3. The chain is built from TRBV6-5 and TRBJ2-1; maybe TRBD2 (6 bases). The CDR3 extends over 12 amino acids. The germline gives CDR1 MNHEY, CDR2 SVGAGI. V was cut by 6 bases and J by 7 bases, with 10 bases left in between. The CDR3 region is CASRTSGNEQFF. CDR3 DNA: TGTGCCAGCAGGACGAGCGGGAATGAGCAGTTCTTC.

This clone was counted only a few times. The chain has TRBV10-3 and TRBJ2-2; a weak D match, TRBD1 (6 bases). The V and J ends lost 11 bases and 5 bases respectively, with 21 bases between them. CDR1 is ENHRY, CDR2 SYGVKD, per germline. This CDR3 contains 15 residues. The DNA for the CDR3 is TGTGCCTCCACCAGGGGCGCCCTGGGGACCGGGGAGCTGTTTTTT. Its protein product is CASTRGALGTGELFF.

J is TRBJ2-3 and V is TRBV7-9, with D unresolved. Germline-derived CDR1 and CDR2 are SEHNR and FQNEAQ (reference sequence). There are 14 residues in the CDR3. Trimming took 5 bases from V and 5 from J, leaving 14 bases between them. The CDR3 loop is CASSHRPTLDTQYF. CDR3 DNA: TGTGCCAGCAGCCACAGACCCACCTTAGATACGCAGTATTTT.

J is TRBJ1-2 and V is TRBV19, with D tentatively TRBD1 (5 bases). Per germline, CDR1 LNHDA and CDR2 SQIVND (reference sequence). Trimming pared 1 base from V and 10 bases from J, leaving 10 bases between. The CDR3 length is 12 residues. The CDR3: CASSIGGHYYTF. CDR3 DNA: TGTGCCAGTAGTATAGGGGGCCATTACTACACCTTC.

V is TRBV2 and J is TRBJ2-7; weak D call: TRBD1 (6 bases). V was shortened by 8 bases and J by 5 bases, with 19 bases between the two germline ends. CDR1 SNHLY and CDR2 FYNNEI come from the germline V gene. The CDR3 spans 14 residues. CDR3 sequence: CASPTPQGLDEQYF. Written as DNA, the CDR3 is TGTGCCAGCCCGACCCCACAGGGTTTGGACGAGCAGTACTTC.

CDR3 DNA: TGTGCCAGCAGCGTAGGTTCCCCTAGCGGGTTCTACGAGCAGTACTTC. Amino acid sequence: CASSVGSPSGFYEQYF. V usage is TRBV9 and J usage is TRBJ2-7; 8 bases match TRBD2. The V gene end was trimmed by 0 bases and the J gene end by 3 bases; junction bases not matched to a gene: 8. The CDR3 totals 16 residues. From germline, CDR1 is SGDLS and CDR2 YYNGEE.

The chain combines TRBV9 with TRBJ1-1; 12 nucleotides line up with TRBD1. The CDR3 is made up of 15 amino acids. With 0 bases clipped from V and 8 bases from J, the junction kept 5 bases outside the gene matches. The germline gives CDR1 SGDLS, CDR2 YYNGEE. The CDR3 DNA sequence: TGTGCCAGCAGCGTAGTTGGGACAGGGGGCTCAGAAGCTTTCTTT. Amino acid sequence: CASSVVGTGGSEAFF.

In DNA form, the CDR3 reads TGTGCCAGCAGTTTCACAGGGGCCCTTGAGCACACCTTC. Protein product: CASSFTGALEHTF. The chain combines TRBV28 with TRBJ1-2, with TRBD1 matching over 7 bases. From germline, CDR1 is MDHEN and CDR2 SYDVKM. CDR3 size: 13 residues. The junction had 10 bases not matched to a gene; V was cut back by 3 bases and J by 12 bases.

The rearrangement joins TRBV27 to TRBJ2-5, with no clear D. Germline assignment: CDR1 MNHEY and CDR2 SMNVEV (reference sequence). V shed 8 bases and J shed 5 bases, with 3 bases lying between them. The CDR3 is 9 residues long. DNA for the CDR3: TGTGCCAGCGCGGAGACCCAGTACTTC. It specifies CASAETQYF.

The CDR3, as DNA: TGTGCCAGCAGCTTACCTTCACCCCGGGACAGGGACACAGATACGCAGTATTTT. Encoded protein: CASSLPSPRDRDTDTQYF. V is TRBV7-9 and J is TRBJ2-3; 9 positions match TRBD1. CDR3 size: 18 residues. Germline lookup yields CDR1 SEHNR and CDR2 FQNEAQ (reference sequence). The V gene end was trimmed by 2 bases and the J gene end by 2 bases; junction bases not matched to a gene: 11.

V usage is TRBV27 and J usage is TRBJ2-2; 8 bases match TRBD1. The germline gives CDR1 MNHEY, CDR2 SMNVEV (reference sequence). V was clipped by 10 bases and J by 2 bases; unmatched bases: 6. The CDR3 contains 14 residues. The CDR3 DNA follows: TGTGCCACTCGCAGGGGGCGTAACACCGGGGAGCTGTTTTTT. Translation gives CATRRGRNTGELFF.

The sample holds one count of this clone. This chain connects TRBV7-8 to TRBJ1-1, with D possibly matching TRBD1 (5 bases). The CDR3 extends over 14 amino acids. Germline V gene data show CDR1 as SGHVS and CDR2 as FQNEAQ. The V end was cut by 4 bases, the J end by 1 base, with 10 bases between. CDR3 region: CASSWGLTNTEAFF. The DNA of the CDR3 is TGTGCCAGCAGCTGGGGACTGACGAACACTGAAGCTTTCTTT.

This clone was found once. The chain is built from TRBV4-1 and TRBJ2-6; D remains unclear. CDR3 length: 16 amino acids. The germline V gene has CDR1 MGHRA and CDR2 YSYEKL. V was trimmed by 4 bases and J by 3 bases, leaving 13 bases between them. In DNA, the CDR3 is TGCGCCAGCAGCCCCTATTCCCCAGGTGGGGCCAACGTCCTGACTTTC. It yields the protein CASSPYSPGGANVLTF.

The chain carries TRBV12-3 or TRBV12-4 and TRBJ1-2; 9 bases agree with TRBD1. Losses at the gene ends were 3 bases for V and 5 bases for J; bases not matched to a gene: 1. The CDR3 has 13 amino acids. The CDR3 is CASSFGTGYGYTF. The DNA for the CDR3 is TGTGCCAGCAGTTTTGGGACAGGGTATGGCTACACCTTC.

This clone occurred once. The CDR3 loop is CASSLTGQKQFF. The CDR3 nucleotides read TGTGCCAGCAGTTTGACAGGACAGAAGCAGTTCTTC. The genes are TRBV12-3 or TRBV12-4 and TRBJ2-1, with a possible D match to TRBD1 (6 bases). CDR3 size: 12 residues. Trimming took off 3 bases at V and 11 bases at J, with 11 bases between the two ends.

The chain employs TRBV19 and TRBJ1-6; D not resolved. Germline lookup yields CDR1 LNHDA and CDR2 SQIVND (reference sequence). This CDR3 comprises 15 residues. The V gene lost 6 bases and the J gene lost 0 bases, with 9 bases spanning the gap. The CDR3 loop is CASSKYSSYNSPLHF. The CDR3 coding sequence is TGTGCCAGTAGCAAATACAGCTCCTATAATTCACCCCTCCACTTT.

This clone was counted a single time. The chain employs TRBV5-8 and TRBJ2-3; D perhaps matches TRBD2 (6 bases). The germline V and J ends were trimmed by 0 bases and 6 bases, with 14 bases remaining between them. Germline-derived CDR1 and CDR2 are SGHTS and YDEGEE. The CDR3 length is 15 residues. This chain's CDR3 is CASSLGTMFGDTQYF. CDR3 bases: TGTGCCAGCAGCTTGGGGACTATGTTCGGCGATACGCAGTATTTT.